Below, one T cell receptor beta chain is given with its context. Its matching antigen is unknown. This CDR3 has 13 residues. Germline CDR1 reads SGHVS; CDR2 reads FNYEAQ. The V end lost 5 bases, the J end lost 3 bases, and 11 bases lay between the germline ends. This sample is drawn from a study of OX40 agonist ivuxolimab in advanced cancers. Study outcomes and limitations: CD4+ and CD8+ blood T cells expanded clonally by week 6 at 0.1 to 3.0 mg/kg.

Here immunoSEQ multiplex PCR was the method, and the copy in TCRdb shows in-frame clones only, minus some. The data show about 40,000 clones, around 89% seen once. Sequenced here: CD4+ or CD8+ T cells sorted from blood, sampled in a trial of the OX40 agonist ivuxolimab. The clonotype was recovered from an adult with an advanced solid tumor such as melanoma, head and neck, liver or kidney cancer. The chain joins TRBV7-6 to TRBJ2-7; tentative D call: TRBD1 (6 bases). Written as DNA, the CDR3 is TGTGCCAGCAGCCCGGAAGGGGGCTACGAGCAGTACTTC. This encodes CASSPEGGYEQYF.